This TCR beta chain stems from a study of breast tumors, draining lymph nodes, adjacent tissues. CDR3 length equals 13 residues. V shed 6 bases and J shed 8 bases, with 16 bases lying between them. Germline V lookup: CDR1 SGHAT, CDR2 FQNNGV. TCRdb independently ran MiXCR on the multiplex PCR reads; one entry per CDR3 protein. The sample lists some 97,000 distinct CDR3 sequences, approximately 21% occurring once. Samples came from axillary lymph nodes draining the breast cancer. This clonotype was found many times. Its antigen is as yet unknown. General study results and limits: Tumor repertoires ranked between lymph nodes and nontumor tissue in diversity, with V and J gene preferences.

The receptor was isolated from a female donor with breast cancer. Some clones in this sample may be carry-over from other donors' samples. The rearrangement uses TRBV11-2 and TRBJ1-2; the D is unclear. Sequencing used axillary lymph node tissue. The CDR3 DNA reads as TGTGCCAGCAGGAGAAGCGGATTTGACGGCTACACCTTC. This encodes CASRRSGFDGYTF.